The rows below give T cell receptor beta chains drawn from one sample of a study of blood T cells in healthy people across ages. TCRdb re-analysed the 5' RACE reads in MiXCR, keeping a single row per CDR3 protein. The sample carries roughly 730,000 distinct CDR3 sequences, more than 50% recorded once. Sample: blood. The receptors were sampled from a man aged 40-49 years in good health. Each CDR3 is given without its conserved first and last residue.

v_call cdr3_aa
TRBV5-1 ASSLEGQGAGEQY
TRBV12-3/TRBV12-4 ASSPLNYYNEQY
TRBV3-1 ASSQTRVGNQPQH
TRBV27 ASSTTSSYEQY
TRBV6-5 ASTFGQGAYEQF
TRBV25-1 ASRSISHSGANVLT
TRBV29-1 SAIGNEQF
TRBV6-1 ASSGKGGHTDTQY
TRBV20-1 SASPDLYGYT
TRBV5-5 ASSLVPGNIQY
TRBV4-1 ASSQDRAGEEGDTQY
TRBV24-1 ATSEGGLASPYGYT
TRBV9 ASSVQQAPGYGYT
TRBV20-1 SATTSGGPNYGYT
TRBV6-5 ASSYSGSGQETQY
TRBV29-1 SVSQDRTYGYT
TRBV7-2 ASSTYDRNTGELF
TRBV28 ASSSGTAGGVYNEQF
TRBV3-1 ASSQDEERGYT
TRBV5-1 ASTGTSYEQY
TRBV5-1 ARSLAATGGAGSLRETQY
TRBV11-2 ASSLDPRVNRKRGDGYT
TRBV12-3/TRBV12-4 ASSPYGVAQY
TRBV7-9 ASTLHQLYNEQF
TRBV29-1 SVGLAGGLDEQY
TRBV30 AAGFGAETQY
TRBV4-1 ASSQDRTGTDNEQY
TRBV10-3 AIGAEQQF
TRBV4-2 ASSQDRVDRVRNEKLF
TRBV4-2 ASSQEQTRSTRNIQY
TRBV12-3/TRBV12-4 TSSPGLAGGQETQY
TRBV7-6 ASSPSVASMGAYEQY
TRBV7-9 ASSLLTYNYGYT
TRBV29-1 SVEEIAGGNEQY
TRBV5-6 ASTPPGSGGIEQF
TRBV9 ASSLRDYTTDTQY
TRBV7-9 ASSRDRSSYNEQF
TRBV5-1 ASSLARDKTYEQY
TRBV9 ASSPRGQNSLSGANVLT
TRBV7-2 ASSFLRTGSSPLH
TRBV24-1 ATSDFRTGKTYEQY
TRBV12-5 ASGASGTAYYGYT
TRBV12-3/TRBV12-4 ASSITVGAGSYGYT
TRBV4-1 ASSQDSRDSNQPQH
TRBV10-3 AISLERELDNEQF
TRBV2 ASSRDGTTYEQY
TRBV20-1 SAPAPVVTGNTGELF
TRBV20-1 SARDGQGDVNEQF
TRBV5-1 ASSLYLGTAEAF
TRBV20-1 SAAAPSGHYEQY
TRBV18 ASSPITALAGSYEQY
TRBV20-1 SKVAAGEPKNIQY
TRBV6-1 ASSDRGQGGDGKLF